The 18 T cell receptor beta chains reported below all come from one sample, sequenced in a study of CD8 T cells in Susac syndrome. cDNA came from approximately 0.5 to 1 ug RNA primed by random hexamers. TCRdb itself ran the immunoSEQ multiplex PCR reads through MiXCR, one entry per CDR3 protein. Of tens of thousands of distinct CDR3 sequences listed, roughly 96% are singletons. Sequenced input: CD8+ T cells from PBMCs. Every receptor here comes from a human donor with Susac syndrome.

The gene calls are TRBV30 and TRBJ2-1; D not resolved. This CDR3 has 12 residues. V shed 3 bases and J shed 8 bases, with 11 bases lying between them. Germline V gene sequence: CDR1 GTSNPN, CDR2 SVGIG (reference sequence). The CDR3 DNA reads TGTGCCTGGAGCCTCCGGTACGATGAGCAGTTCTTC. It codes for CAWSLRYDEQFF.

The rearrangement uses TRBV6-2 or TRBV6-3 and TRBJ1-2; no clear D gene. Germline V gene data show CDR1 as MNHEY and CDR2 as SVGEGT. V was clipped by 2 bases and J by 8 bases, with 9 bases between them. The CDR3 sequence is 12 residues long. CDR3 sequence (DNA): TGTGCCAGCAGTTACCCCACGGCCGGCTACACCTTC. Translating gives CASSYPTAGYTF.

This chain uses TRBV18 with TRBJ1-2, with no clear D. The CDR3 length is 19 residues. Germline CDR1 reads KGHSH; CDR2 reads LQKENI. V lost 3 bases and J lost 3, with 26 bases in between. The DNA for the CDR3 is TGTGCCAGCTCACCCCTTAGTGGCTCCTCACCCACGACGGACTATGGCTACACCTTC. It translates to CASSPLSGSSPTTDYGYTF.

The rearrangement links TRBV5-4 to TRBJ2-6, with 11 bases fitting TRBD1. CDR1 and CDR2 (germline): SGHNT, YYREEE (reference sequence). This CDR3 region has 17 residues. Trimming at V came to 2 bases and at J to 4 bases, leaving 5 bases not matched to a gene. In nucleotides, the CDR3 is TGTGCCAGCAGCTTCAGGACAGGGGGCCCCGGGGCCAACGTCCTGACTTTC. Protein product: CASSFRTGGPGANVLTF.

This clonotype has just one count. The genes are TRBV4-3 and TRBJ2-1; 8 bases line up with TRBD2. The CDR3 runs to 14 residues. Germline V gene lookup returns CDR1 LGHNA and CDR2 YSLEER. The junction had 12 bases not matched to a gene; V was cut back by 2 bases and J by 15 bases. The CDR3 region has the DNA TGCGCCAGCAGCCAATGGAAAGCGGGGGATTTTGTGTTCTTC. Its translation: CASSQWKAGDFVFF.

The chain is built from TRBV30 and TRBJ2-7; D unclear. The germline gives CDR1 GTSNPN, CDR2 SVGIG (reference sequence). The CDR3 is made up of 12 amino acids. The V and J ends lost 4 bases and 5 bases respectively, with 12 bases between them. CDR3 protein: CAWTEAGNEQYF. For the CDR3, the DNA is TGTGCCTGGACCGAGGCTGGGAACGAGCAGTACTTC.

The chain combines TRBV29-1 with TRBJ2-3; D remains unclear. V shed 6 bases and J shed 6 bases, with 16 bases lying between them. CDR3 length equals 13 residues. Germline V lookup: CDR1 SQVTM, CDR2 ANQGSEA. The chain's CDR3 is CSVTVSGGDTQYF. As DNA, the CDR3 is TGCAGCGTCACGGTTTCGGGTGGCGATACGCAGTATTTT.

CDR3 sequence: CSARAEYTGANVLTF. Written as DNA, the CDR3 is TGCAGTGCTAGAGCCGAGTACACTGGGGCCAACGTCCTGACTTTC. The V and J genes are TRBV20-1 and TRBJ2-6; D is unclear. V shed 1 base and J shed 2 bases, with 9 bases lying between them. This CDR3 has 15 amino acids. Germline loops: CDR1 DFQATT, CDR2 SNEGSKA (reference sequence).

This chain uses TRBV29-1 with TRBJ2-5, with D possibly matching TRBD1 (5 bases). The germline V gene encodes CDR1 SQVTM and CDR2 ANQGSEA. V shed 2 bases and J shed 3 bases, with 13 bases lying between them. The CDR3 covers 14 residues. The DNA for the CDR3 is TGCAGCGTTGAAAGGGGCAGGTCGGAAGAGACCCAGTACTTC. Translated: CSVERGRSEETQYF.

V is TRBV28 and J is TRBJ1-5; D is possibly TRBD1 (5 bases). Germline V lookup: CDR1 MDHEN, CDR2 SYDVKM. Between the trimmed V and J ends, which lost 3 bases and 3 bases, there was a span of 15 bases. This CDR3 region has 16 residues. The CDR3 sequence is CASSLSGGGLNQPQHF. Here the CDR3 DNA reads TGTGCCAGCAGTTTGAGTGGGGGAGGGCTCAATCAGCCCCAGCATTTT.

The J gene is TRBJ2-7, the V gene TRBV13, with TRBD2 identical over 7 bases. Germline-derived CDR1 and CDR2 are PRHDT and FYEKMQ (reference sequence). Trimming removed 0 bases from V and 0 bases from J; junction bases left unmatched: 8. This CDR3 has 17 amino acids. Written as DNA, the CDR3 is TGTGCCAGCAGCTTAGGCCTTCGGGGGGTGAGCTCCTACGAGCAGTACTTC. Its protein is CASSLGLRGVSSYEQYF. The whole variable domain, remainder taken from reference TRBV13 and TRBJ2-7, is AAGVIQSPRHLIKEKRETATLKCYPIPRHDTVYWYQQGPGQDPQFLISFYEKMQSDKGSIPDRFSAQQFSDYHSELNMSSLELGDSALYFCASSLGLRGVSSYEQYFGPGTRLTVT.

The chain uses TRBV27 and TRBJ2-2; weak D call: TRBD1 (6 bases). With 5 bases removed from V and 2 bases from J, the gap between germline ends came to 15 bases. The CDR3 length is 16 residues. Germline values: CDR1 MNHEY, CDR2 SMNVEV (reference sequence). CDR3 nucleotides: TGTGCCAGCAGTCAAACCGGGACACGAAACACCGGGGAGCTGTTTTTT. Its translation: CASSQTGTRNTGELFF.

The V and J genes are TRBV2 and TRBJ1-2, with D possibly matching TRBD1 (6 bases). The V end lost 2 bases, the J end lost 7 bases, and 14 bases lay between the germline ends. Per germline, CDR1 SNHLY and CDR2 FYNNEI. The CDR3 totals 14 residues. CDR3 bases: TGTGCCAGCAGTGAACAGGGGATTTCGGCTGGCTACACCTTC. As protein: CASSEQGISAGYTF.

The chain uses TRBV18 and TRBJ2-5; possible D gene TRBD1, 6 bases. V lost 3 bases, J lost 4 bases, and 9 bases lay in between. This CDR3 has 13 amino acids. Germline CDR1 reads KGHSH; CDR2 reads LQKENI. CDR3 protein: CASSPAGAETQYF. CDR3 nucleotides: TGTGCCAGCTCACCGGCAGGGGCAGAGACCCAGTACTTC.

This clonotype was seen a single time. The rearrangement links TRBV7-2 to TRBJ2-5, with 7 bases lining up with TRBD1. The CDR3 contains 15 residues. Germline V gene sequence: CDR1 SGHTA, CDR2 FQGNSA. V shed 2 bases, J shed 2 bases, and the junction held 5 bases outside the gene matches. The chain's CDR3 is CASSLIRDSQETQYF. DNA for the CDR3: TGTGCCAGCAGCTTAATTCGGGACAGTCAAGAGACCCAGTACTTC.

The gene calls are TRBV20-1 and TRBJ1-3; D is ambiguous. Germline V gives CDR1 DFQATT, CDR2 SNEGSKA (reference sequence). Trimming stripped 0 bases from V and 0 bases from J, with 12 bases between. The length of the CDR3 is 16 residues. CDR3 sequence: CSARDQRASSGNTIYF. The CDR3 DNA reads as TGCAGTGCTAGAGATCAAAGGGCCTCCTCTGGAAACACCATATATTTT.

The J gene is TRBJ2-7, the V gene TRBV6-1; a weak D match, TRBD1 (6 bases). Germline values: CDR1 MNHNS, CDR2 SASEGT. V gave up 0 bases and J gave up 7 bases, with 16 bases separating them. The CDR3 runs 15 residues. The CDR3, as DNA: TGTGCCAGCAGTGAAGCGCTCAACAGGGAAGAGGAGCAGTACTTC. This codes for CASSEALNREEEQYF.

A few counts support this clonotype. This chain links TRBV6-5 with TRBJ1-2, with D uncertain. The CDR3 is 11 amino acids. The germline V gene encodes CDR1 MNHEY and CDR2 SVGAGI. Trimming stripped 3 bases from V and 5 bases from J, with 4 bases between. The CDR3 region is CASSYGYGYTF. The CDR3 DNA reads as TGTGCCAGCAGTTATGGGTATGGCTACACCTTC.